Listed below are T cell receptor beta chains from one sample, sequenced in a study of blood T cell repertoires in COVID-19. Profiled with immunoSEQ multiplex PCR; TCRdb holds only in-frame clones, not every one. The sample lists 110,000 or so clones; 90% were seen once. What was sequenced was peripheral blood. These receptors all stem from a woman aged 45 to 65 with acute or convalescent COVID-19. CDR3s include the opening cysteine and the closing phenylalanine or tryptophan.

TRBV6-5	TRBJ2-1	CASSPRLSSYNEQFF
TRBV5-1	TRBJ1-4	CASSLRSSGEKLFF
TRBV28	TRBJ1-2	CASSIPVRNYGYTF
TRBV19	TRBJ1-1	CASSIAEGGSVTEAFF
TRBV3-1/TRBV3-2	TRBJ2-7	CASSPSGTSVNEQYF
TRBV19	TRBJ2-7	CASSRRAGQGDSYEQYF
TRBV18	TRBJ1-3	CASSPGILRSGNTIYF
TRBV28	TRBJ1-2	CASSFGRVGGYTF
TRBV25-1	TRBJ2-5	CASSEGGNREETQYF
TRBV5-1	TRBJ2-3	CASSLDMDTQYF
TRBV18	TRBJ1-6	CASSPRMLQNNSPLHF
TRBV5-4	TRBJ1-6	CASSRDRYSPLHF
TRBV5-1	TRBJ1-3	CASSLAGEDSGDRGDTIYF
TRBV10-3	TRBJ1-6	CAISERGGNSPLHF
TRBV6-5	TRBJ2-1	CASSYSLDWAYNEQFF
TRBV19	TRBJ2-7	CASSRTSGSYEQYF
TRBV19	TRBJ1-6	CASWDRGKSPLHF
TRBV7-9	TRBJ2-7	CASSLGGVPSEQYF
TRBV4-1	TRBJ2-7	CASSQDGGDLSYEQYF
TRBV6-5	TRBJ2-1	CATRLAGQIYNEQFF
TRBV10-3	TRBJ1-6	CAISPGSSPYNSPLHF
TRBV13	TRBJ1-1	CASSLRDRRAFF
TRBV30	TRBJ1-6	CAWSSGTGPNSPLHF
TRBV24-1	TRBJ1-3	CATSGGSTPGNTIYF
TRBV4-2	TRBJ1-1	CASFPGTGGNTEAFF
TRBV27	TRBJ1-2	CASRGTGIGYTF
TRBV24-1	TRBJ2-5	CATSDLPGTSGVGKTQYF
TRBV21-1	TRBJ2-1	CASSPGDRGRNEQFF
TRBV7-2	TRBJ2-2	CASSLAPLAGGYTGELFF
TRBV11-2	TRBJ1-2	CASSLGRDGYTF
TRBV9	TRBJ1-3	CASSVAPGTGGNTIYF
TRBV2	TRBJ2-1	CASSPILAESYNEQFF
TRBV6-5	TRBJ2-5	CASRKEGQETQYF
TRBV11-3	TRBJ2-1	CASSLGPTAYNEQFF
TRBV11-2	TRBJ1-2	CASSSTQGNYGYTF
TRBV5-1	TRBJ1-1	CASSLVTNTEAFF
TRBV5-1	TRBJ1-1	CASSSRRGNTEAFF
TRBV2	TRBJ1-2	CASSPAGGHGYTF
TRBV7-2	TRBJ2-7	CASKPNGDSFYEQYF
TRBV6-2/TRBV6-3	TRBJ2-7	CASSFGRSYEQYF
TRBV24-1	TRBJ2-3	CATSVGGGSADTQYF